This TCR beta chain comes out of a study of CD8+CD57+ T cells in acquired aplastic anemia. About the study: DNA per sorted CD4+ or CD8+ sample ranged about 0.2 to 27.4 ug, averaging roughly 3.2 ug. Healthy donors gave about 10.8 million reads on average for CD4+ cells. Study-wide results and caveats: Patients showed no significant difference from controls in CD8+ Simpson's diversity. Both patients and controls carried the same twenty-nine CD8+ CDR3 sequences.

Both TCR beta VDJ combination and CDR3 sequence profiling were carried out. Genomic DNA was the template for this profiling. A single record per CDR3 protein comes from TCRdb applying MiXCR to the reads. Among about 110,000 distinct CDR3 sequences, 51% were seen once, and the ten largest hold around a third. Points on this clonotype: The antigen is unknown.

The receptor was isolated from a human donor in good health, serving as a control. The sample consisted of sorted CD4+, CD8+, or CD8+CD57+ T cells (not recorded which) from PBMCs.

The CDR3 loop reads CASSETSPHEQYF. CDR3 coding DNA: TGTGCCAGCAGTGAGACCAGTCCACACGAGCAGTACTTC. The chain couples TRBV2 to TRBJ2-7; no firm D call. CDR1 and CDR2 from the germline V gene are SNHLY and FYNNEI. The CDR3 loop spans 13 amino acids. V was shortened by 3 bases and J by 5 bases, with 11 bases between the two germline ends.